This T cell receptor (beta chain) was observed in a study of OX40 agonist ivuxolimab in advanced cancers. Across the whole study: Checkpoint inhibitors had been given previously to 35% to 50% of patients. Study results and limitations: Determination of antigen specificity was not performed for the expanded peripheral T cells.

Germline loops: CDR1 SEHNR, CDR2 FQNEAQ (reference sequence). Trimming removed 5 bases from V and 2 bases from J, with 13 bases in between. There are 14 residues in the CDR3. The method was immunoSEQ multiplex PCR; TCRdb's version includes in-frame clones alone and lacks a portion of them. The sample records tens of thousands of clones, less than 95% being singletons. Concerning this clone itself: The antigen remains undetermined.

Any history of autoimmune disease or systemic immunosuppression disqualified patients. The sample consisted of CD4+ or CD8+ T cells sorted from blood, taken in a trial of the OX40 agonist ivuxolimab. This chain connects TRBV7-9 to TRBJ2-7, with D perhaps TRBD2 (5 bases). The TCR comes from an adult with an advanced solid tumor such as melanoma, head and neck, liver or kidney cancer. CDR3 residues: CASSPIRETYEQYF. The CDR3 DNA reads TGTGCCAGCAGCCCCATCCGGGAAACCTACGAGCAGTACTTC.